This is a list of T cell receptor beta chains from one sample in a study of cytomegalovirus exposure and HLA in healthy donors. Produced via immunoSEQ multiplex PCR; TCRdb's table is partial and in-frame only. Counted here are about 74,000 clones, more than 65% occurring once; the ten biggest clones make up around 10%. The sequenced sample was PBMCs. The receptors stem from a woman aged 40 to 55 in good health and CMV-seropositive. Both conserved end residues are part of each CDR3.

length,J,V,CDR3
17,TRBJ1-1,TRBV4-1,CASSHPSQTGLNTEAFF
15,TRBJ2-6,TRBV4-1,CASSQEQGGANVLTF
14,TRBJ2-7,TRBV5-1,CASSSGDSSNEQYF
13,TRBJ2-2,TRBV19,CASSGPGTGELFF
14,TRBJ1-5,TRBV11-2,CASSRGEERQPQHF
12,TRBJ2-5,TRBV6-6,CAGGGRGETQYF
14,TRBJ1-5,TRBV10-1,CASSAGQSNQPQHF
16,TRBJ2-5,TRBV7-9,CASSLGGLAGQPEQYF
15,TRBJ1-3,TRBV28,CASSLQGGWGNTIYF
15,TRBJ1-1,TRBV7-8,CASSVDAVNSTEAFF
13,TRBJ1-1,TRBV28,CASNKDRITEAFF
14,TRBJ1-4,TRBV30,CAWSPGEGNEKLFF
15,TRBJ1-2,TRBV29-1,CSVAVGAPANYGYTF
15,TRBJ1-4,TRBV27,CASSLSGGTNEKLFF
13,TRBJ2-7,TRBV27,CASSFNRDYEQYF
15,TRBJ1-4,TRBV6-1,CASSEAWGVGEKLFF
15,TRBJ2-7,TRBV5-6,CASSSAPGQAGEQYF
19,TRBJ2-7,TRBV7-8,CASSLALIGASGRANEQYF
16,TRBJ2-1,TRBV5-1,CASSSQGLAEGNEQFF
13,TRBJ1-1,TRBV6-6,CASEAQGGTEAFF
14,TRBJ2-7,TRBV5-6,CASTRDRASYEQYF
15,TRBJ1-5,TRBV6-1,CASSEVGLGNQPQHF
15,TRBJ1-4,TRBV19,CASSIAGSLGEKLFF
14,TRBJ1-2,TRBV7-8,CASSLAEVRDGYTF
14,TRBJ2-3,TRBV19,CATRDRVFSDTQYF
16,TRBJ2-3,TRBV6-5,CASSYFGTSGTDTQYF
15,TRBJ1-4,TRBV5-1,CASSLAGLDDEKLFF
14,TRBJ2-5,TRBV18,CASSPPRARETQYF
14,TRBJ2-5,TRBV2,CASQKGRGRETQYF
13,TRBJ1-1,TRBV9,CASSPQNRDVAFF
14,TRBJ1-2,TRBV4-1,CASSQDRGSDGYTF
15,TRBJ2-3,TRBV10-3,CAISESPSSTDTQYF
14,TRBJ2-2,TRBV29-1,CSVDESGLAGELFF
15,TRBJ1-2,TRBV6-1,CASSGGQGAQGGYTF
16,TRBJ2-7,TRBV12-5,CASGLIGPSGSYEQYF
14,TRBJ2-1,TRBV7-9,CASSLGLVNNEQFF
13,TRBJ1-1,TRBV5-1,CASSQEVFSEAFF
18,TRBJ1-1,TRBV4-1,CASSPKGAPGGVNTEAFF
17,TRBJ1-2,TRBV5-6,CASSLFYGETSNYGYTF
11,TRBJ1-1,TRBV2,CATSGNTEAFF
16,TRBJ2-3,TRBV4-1,CASSQDRRAGMDTQYF
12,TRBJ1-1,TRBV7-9,CASSRGATEAFF
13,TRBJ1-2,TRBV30,CATLRGQTYGYTF
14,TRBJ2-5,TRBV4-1,CASSLGRTQETQYF
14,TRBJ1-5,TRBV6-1,CASSPRTGNQPQHF
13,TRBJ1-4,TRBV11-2,CASEGQGNEKLFF
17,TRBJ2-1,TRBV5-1,CASSLGQSISSYNEQFF
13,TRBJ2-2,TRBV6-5,CASSFGRVGELFF